This note documents a single T cell receptor (beta chain) sequence. This receptor's antigen is unknown. Nothing much larger sits one base from this clone, and base qualities are not available. The data belong to a study of blood T cells in healthy people across ages (dated by TCRdb to between 2014 and 2016). The study in broad terms: In model experiments, roughly one uniquely barcoded TCR beta cDNA molecule per two T cells was captured by template switching. Age-related changes in TCR beta repertoire diversity were measured in the study by deep sequencing normalized with unique cDNA molecular identifiers. Four age groups were formed from the donors: young (average roughly 15 years), middle-aged (approximately 40), aged (roughly 58) and long-lived (roughly 88). To avoid experimental bias, donors of different ages were randomly spread across the sequencing lanes. Using the same blood draw, the study looked at two additional independent replicas of 1 million unique cDNA reads for two donors, one aged 18 to 29 and the other aged 80 or older.

From the cysteine up to the phenylalanine, the CDR3 has a length of 14 residues. Of the read, only the CDR3 DNA is kept; its 42 bases are in frame from base 1. At the junction V is shortened by 2 bases and J by 0 bases, with 7 bases in between. CDR1 and CDR2 were assigned from the germline V gene (reference sequence) as SEHNR and FQNEAQ. The library relied on 5' RACE. Sequencing took place on an Illumina HiSeq 2500. The second PCR ran for about 7 to 11 cycles and used a J-beta primer mix along with a sample-barcoded 5' primer. A template-switch 5' adaptor carrying 12 random nucleotides introduced a unique molecular identifier onto each TCR beta cDNA molecule. Each sample yielded at least 3 million CDR3-containing paired-end reads. All of the RNA was converted into first-strand cDNA using the Mint cDNA synthesis kit, with a TRBC-specific oligonucleotide serving as the primer. Following uracil-DNA glycosylase treatment, all cDNA underwent a first 18-cycle PCR with the universal primers M1SS and BC2_uni_R. The study's own analysis went as follows. For normalization, 1 million high-quality reads, each with a distinct molecular identifier, were randomly selected from each sample. Reads with shared molecular identifiers were discarded instead of being binned into consensus sequences. MiTCR, run with a Q25 quality threshold and the strictest error-elimination algorithm, handled CDR3 identification, clonotype clustering and error correction. Lower-bound total TCR beta diversity was estimated with a nonparametric unseen species model using Euler transformation. Clones were called with MiXCR by TCRdb after fastp trimmed the public reads at Q25, and only in-frame beta chains were retained. CDR3 protein sequences are deduplicated, and each keeps its most common genes and DNA. TCRdb, not the original authors, processed these V and J calls. The sample has about 1,400,000 distinct CDR3 sequences on record, roughly 64% of them singletons. More than 6% of the sample is in the top ten clones.

Broad study findings and their caveats: Estimates of total diversity based on one million sequenced T cells were considered lower bounds and underestimates. The CMV infection status of donors was not known, potentially confounding age-related changes in expanded clonotypes. Conclusive comparison of naive and antigen-experienced compartments was prevented by the profiling of bulk unsorted PBMCs. A strong correlation was found between observed TCR beta diversity and the percentage of naive T cells measured by flow cytometry. Compared with the aged group, more naive CD4+ T cells, fewer expanded clones and increased TCR diversity were shown by the long-lived group, suggesting age selection. As age increased, observed TCR beta diversity per million T cells dropped in a roughly linear way, and a significant reduction was already evident by age 40.

The donors were around 39 Caucasian individuals from Russia, aged roughly 6 to 90 years, who were systemically healthy. About 9.8 milliliters of peripheral blood were drawn from each donor into EDTA-treated Vacutainer tubes. Ficoll-Paque density-gradient centrifugation was used to isolate PBMCs, with at least 6.5 million per sample. Total RNA was extracted from PBMCs with Trizol reagent, with at least 6 micrograms obtained per sample. For every donor, flow cytometry on a PBMC aliquot measured the percentage of naive CD45RAhigh/CD27high T cells. The source of this sequence is a man younger than 35 in good health. The sequenced sample consisted of blood. Recombination connected TRBV7-9 to TRBJ2-5, with no confident D gene call. Here the CDR3 is given as CASSLFIDQETQYF. The base sequence is TGTGCCAGCAGCTTATTCATTGACCAAGAGACCCAGTACTTC.